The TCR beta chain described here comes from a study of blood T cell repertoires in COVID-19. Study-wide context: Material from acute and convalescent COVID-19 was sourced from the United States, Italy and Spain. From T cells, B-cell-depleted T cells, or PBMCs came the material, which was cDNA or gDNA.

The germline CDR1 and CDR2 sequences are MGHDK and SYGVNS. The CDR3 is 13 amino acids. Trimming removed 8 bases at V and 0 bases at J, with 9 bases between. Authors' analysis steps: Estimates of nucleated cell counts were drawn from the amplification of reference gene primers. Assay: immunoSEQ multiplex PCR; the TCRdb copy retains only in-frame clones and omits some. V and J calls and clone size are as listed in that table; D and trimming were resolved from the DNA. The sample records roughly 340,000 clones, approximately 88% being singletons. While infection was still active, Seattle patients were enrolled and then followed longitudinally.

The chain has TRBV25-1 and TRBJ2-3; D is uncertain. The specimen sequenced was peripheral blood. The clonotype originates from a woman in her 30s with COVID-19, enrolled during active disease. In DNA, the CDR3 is TGTGCCAGCCAGAATGGCAGCACAGATACGCAGTATTTT. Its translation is CASQNGSTDTQYF.